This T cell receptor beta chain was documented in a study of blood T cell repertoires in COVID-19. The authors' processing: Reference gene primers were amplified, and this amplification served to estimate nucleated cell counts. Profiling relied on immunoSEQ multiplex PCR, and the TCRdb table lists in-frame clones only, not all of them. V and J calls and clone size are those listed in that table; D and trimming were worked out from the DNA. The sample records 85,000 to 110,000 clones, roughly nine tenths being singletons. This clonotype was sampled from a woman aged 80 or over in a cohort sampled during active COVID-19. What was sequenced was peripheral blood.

The CDR3 loop reads CASRRAGGMPDTQYF. CDR3 nucleotides: TGTGCCAGCAGGAGAGCGGGGGGGATGCCAGATACGCAGTATTTT. The rearrangement joins TRBV27 to TRBJ2-3; 10 bases are a match to TRBD2. The CDR3 has 15 amino acids. CDR1 and CDR2 (germline): MNHEY, SMNVEV (reference sequence). Losses at the gene ends were 6 bases for V and 4 bases for J; bases not matched to a gene: 7.